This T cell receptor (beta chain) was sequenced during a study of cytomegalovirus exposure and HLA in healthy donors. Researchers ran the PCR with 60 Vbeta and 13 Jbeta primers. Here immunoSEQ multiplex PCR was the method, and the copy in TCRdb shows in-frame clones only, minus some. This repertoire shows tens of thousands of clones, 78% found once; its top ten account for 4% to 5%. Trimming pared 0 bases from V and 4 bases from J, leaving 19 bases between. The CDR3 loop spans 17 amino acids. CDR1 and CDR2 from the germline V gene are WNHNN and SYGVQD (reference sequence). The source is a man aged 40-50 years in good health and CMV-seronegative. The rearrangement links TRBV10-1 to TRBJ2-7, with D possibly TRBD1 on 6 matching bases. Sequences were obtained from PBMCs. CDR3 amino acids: CASSESVGRDNRYEQYF. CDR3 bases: TGCGCCAGCAGTGAGTCCGTGGGACGGGACAACCGGTACGAGCAGTACTTC.